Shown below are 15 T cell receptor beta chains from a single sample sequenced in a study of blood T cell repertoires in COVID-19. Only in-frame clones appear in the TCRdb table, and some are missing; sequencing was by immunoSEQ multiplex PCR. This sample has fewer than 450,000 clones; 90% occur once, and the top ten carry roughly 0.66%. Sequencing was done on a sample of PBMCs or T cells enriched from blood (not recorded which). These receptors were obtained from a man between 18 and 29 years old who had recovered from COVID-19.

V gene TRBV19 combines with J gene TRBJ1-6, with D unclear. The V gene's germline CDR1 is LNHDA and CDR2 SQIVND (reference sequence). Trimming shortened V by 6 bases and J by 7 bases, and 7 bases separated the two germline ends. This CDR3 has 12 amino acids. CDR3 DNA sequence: TGTGCCAGTAGCGACAAGAATTCACCCCTCCACTTT. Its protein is CASSDKNSPLHF.

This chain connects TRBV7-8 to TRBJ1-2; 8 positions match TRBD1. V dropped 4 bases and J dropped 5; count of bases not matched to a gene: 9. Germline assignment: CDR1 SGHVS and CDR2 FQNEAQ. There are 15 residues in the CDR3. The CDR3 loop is CASSYWTGKEYGYTF. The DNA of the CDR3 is TGTGCCAGCAGCTACTGGACAGGGAAGGAGTATGGCTACACCTTC.

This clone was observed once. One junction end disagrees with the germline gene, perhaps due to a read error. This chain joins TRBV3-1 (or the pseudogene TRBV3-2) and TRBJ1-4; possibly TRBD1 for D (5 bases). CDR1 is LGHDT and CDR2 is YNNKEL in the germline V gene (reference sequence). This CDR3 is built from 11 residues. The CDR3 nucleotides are TGTGCCAGCAGCCATACCGACAGTTTCGTTTTT. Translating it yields CASSHTDSFVF.

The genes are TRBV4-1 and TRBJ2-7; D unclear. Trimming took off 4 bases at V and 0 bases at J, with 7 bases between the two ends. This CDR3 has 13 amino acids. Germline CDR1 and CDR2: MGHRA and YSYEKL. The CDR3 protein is CASSLEPSYEQYF. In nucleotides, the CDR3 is TGCGCCAGCAGCCTTGAGCCCTCCTACGAGCAGTACTTC.

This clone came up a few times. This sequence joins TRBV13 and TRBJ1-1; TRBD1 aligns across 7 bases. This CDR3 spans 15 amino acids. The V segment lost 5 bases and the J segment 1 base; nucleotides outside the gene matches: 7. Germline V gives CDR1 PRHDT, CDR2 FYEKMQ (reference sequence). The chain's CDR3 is CASSLSTGKNTEAFF. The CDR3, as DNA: TGTGCCAGCAGCCTCTCGACAGGGAAGAACACTGAAGCTTTCTTT.

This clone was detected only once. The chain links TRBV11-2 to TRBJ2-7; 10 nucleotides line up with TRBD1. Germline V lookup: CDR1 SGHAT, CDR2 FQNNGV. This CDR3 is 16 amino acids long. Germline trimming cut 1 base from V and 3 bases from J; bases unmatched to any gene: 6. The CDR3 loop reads CASSLATGTGVYEQYF. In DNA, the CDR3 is TGTGCCAGCAGCTTAGCAACCGGGACAGGGGTCTACGAGCAGTACTTC.

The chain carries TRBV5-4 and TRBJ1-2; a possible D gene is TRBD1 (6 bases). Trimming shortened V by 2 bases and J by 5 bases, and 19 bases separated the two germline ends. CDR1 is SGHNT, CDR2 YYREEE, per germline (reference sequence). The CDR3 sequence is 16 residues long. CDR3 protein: CASSFDPSQGGYGYTF. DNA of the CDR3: TGTGCCAGCAGCTTCGACCCCTCACAGGGTGGGTATGGCTACACCTTC.

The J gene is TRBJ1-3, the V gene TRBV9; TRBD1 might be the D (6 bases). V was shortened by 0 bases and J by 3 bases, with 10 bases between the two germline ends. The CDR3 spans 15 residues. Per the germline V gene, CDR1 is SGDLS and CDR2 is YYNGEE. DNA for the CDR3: TGTGCCAGCAGCGTAGGTTCAGGGGTTGGAAACACCATATATTTT. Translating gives CASSVGSGVGNTIYF.

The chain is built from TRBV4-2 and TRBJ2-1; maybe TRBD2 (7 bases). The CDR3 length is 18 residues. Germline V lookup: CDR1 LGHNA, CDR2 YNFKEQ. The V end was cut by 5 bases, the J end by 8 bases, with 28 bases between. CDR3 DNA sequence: TGTGCCAGCAGCTCGCCGGGGGGATTTACCACAGGGAACCATGAGCAGTTCTTC. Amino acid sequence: CASSSPGGFTTGNHEQFF.

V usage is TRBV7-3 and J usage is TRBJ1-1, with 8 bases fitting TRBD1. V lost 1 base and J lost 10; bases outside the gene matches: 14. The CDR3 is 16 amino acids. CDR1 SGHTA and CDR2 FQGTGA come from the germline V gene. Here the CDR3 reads CASSLIGFEDREVAFF. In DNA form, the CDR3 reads TGTGCCAGCAGCTTAATAGGTTTCGAGGACAGGGAGGTAGCTTTCTTT. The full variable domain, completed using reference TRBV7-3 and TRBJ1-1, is GAGVSQTPSNKVTEKGKYVELRCDPISGHTALYWYRQSLGQGPEFLIYFQGTGAADDSGLPNDRFFAVRPEGSVSTLKIQRTERGDSAVYLCASSLIGFEDREVAFFGQGTRLTVV.

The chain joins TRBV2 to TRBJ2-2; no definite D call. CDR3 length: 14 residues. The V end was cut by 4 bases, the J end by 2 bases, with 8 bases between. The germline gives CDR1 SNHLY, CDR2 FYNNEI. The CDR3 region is CASSVSRNTGELFF. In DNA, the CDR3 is TGTGCCAGCAGTGTTAGCCGAAACACCGGGGAGCTGTTTTTT.

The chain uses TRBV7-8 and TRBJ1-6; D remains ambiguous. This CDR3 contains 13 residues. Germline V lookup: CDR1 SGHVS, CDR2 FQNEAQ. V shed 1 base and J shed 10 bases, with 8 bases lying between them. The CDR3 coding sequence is TGTGCCAGCAGCTTAGACGGAGGATCACCCCTCCACTTT. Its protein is CASSLDGGSPLHF. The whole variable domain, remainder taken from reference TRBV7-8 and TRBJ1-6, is GAGVSQSPRYKVAKRGQDVALRCDPISGHVSLFWYQQALGQGPEFLTYFQNEAQLDKSGLPSDRFFAERPEGSVSTLKIQRTQQEDSAVYLCASSLDGGSPLHFGNGTRLTVT.

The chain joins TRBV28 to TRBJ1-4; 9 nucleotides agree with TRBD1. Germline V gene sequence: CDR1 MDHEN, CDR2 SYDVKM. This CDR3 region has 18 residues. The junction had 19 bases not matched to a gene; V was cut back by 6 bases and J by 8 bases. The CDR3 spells CASSIYRGYRGRHEKLFF. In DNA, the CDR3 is TGTGCCAGCAGCATCTATAGAGGTTACAGGGGGCGGCACGAAAAACTGTTTTTT. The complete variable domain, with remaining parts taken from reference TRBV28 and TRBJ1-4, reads DVKVTQSSRYLVKRTGEKVFLECVQDMDHENMFWYRQDPGLGLRLIYFSYDVKMKEKGDIPEGYSVSREKKERFSLILESASTNQTSMYLCASSIYRGYRGRHEKLFFGSGTQLSVL.

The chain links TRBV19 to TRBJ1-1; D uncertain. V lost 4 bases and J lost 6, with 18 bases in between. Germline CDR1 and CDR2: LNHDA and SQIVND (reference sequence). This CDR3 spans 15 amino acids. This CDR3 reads CASSKSRKQRAEAFF. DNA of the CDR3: TGTGCCAGTAGTAAAAGCCGGAAGCAACGGGCTGAAGCTTTCTTT.

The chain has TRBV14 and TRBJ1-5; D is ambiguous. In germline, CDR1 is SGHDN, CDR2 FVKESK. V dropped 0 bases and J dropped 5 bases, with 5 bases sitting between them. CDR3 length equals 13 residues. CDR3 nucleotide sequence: TGTGCCAGCAGCCAAGACAGATATCAGCCCCAGCATTTT. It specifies CASSQDRYQPQHF.